One and the same sample provided the 19 T cell receptor beta chains below, sequenced in a study of blood T cell repertoires in COVID-19. Sequencing was performed with immunoSEQ multiplex PCR; in TCRdb, only in-frame clones are kept and a portion is missing. The repertoire holds around 140,000 clones, with roughly 90% as singletons. Sample: peripheral blood. The receptor source for this set is an older man with active COVID-19.

V and J are TRBV20-1 and TRBJ1-3; D uncertain. This CDR3 is 15 amino acids long. Germline lookup yields CDR1 DFQATT and CDR2 SNEGSKA (reference sequence). The V end lost 3 bases, the J end lost 9 bases, and 21 bases lay between the germline ends. The CDR3 DNA sequence: TGCAGTGCTAGTCCTTCGGGGTCCCGGCGAAGCACCATATATTTT. As protein: CSASPSGSRRSTIYF.

The chain carries TRBV30 and TRBJ1-1, with D hard to call. This CDR3 region has 11 residues. The germline V gene encodes CDR1 GTSNPN and CDR2 SVGIG (reference sequence). V shed 3 bases and J shed 3 bases, with 5 bases lying between them. As DNA, the CDR3 is TGTGCCTGGAGCCGAGACACTGAAGCTTTCTTT. Its protein product is CAWSRDTEAFF. Full variable domain (outside the CDR3, taken from reference TRBV30 and TRBJ1-1): SQTIHQWPATLVQPVGSPLSLECTVEGTSNPNLYWYRQAAGRGLQLLFYSVGIGQISSEVPQNLSASRPQDRQFILSSKKLLLSDSGFYLCAWSRDTEAFFGQGTRLTVV.

The chain is built from TRBV2 and TRBJ2-1, with 7 bases aligning to TRBD2. V trimming: 6 bases; J trimming: 2 bases; junction bases outside the gene matches: 7. The CDR3 length is 15 residues. Germline values: CDR1 SNHLY, CDR2 FYNNEI. The CDR3 nucleotides are TGTGCCAGCAGGACAGCTAGCGGAGCCTACAATGAGCAGTTCTTC. It is translated as CASRTASGAYNEQFF.

The V gene is TRBV19, the J gene TRBJ2-2; 11 bases align to TRBD2. V was clipped by 9 bases and J by 1 base; unmatched bases: 4. CDR3 length: 15 residues. Germline CDR1 LNHDA, CDR2 SQIVND (reference sequence). The CDR3 DNA follows: TGTGCCAGCAGACTAGCGGGACTGAACACCGGGGAGCTGTTTTTT. Its translation: CASRLAGLNTGELFF.

The gene calls are TRBV19 and TRBJ2-1; TRBD2 matches 10 bases. CDR3 size: 14 residues. Unmatched junction bases numbered 4, after V lost 7 bases and J lost 4 bases. Per germline, CDR1 LNHDA and CDR2 SQIVND (reference sequence). CDR3 nucleotides: TGTGCCAGTACCACTAGCGGGAAGTACAATGAGCAGTTCTTC. It is translated as CASTTSGKYNEQFF.

The rearrangement joins TRBV29-1 to TRBJ2-1; D is perhaps TRBD1 (6 bases). The germline V gene encodes CDR1 SQVTM and CDR2 ANQGSEA. This CDR3 region has 14 residues. The V gene lost 4 bases and the J gene lost 8 bases, with 18 bases spanning the gap. CDR3 sequence: CSVGLLKQGDEQFF. Here the CDR3 DNA reads TGCAGCGTTGGCCTCTTGAAACAGGGAGATGAGCAGTTCTTC.

V is TRBV27 and J is TRBJ1-1; a possible D gene is TRBD1 (6 bases). V dropped 5 bases and J dropped 1 base, with 14 bases sitting between them. The CDR3 spans 15 residues. Germline V gene data show CDR1 as MNHEY and CDR2 as SMNVEV (reference sequence). The CDR3 reads CASSPPGVPNTEAFF. CDR3 DNA sequence: TGTGCCAGCAGTCCTCCAGGGGTTCCGAACACTGAAGCTTTCTTT.

The chain uses TRBV19 and TRBJ1-1; 7 bases map to TRBD1. Trimming took 5 bases from V and 5 from J; bases not matched to a gene: 5. CDR1 LNHDA and CDR2 SQIVND come from the germline V gene (reference sequence). This CDR3 region has 13 residues. Here the CDR3 DNA reads TGTGCCAGTAGTTCAGACAGGGCGACTGAAGCTTTCTTT. Protein product: CASSSDRATEAFF.

In its sample, this clone was seen a few times. The DNA of the CDR3 is TGTGCCAGCACCGCGGAGGACGGCAAGACCCAGTACTTC. The encoded protein is CASTAEDGKTQYF. V is TRBV5-5 and J is TRBJ2-5; maybe TRBD2 (5 bases). The germline V and J ends were trimmed by 6 bases and 6 bases, with 15 bases remaining between them. The length of the CDR3 is 13 residues. The germline gives CDR1 SGHKS, CDR2 YYEKEE (reference sequence).

The chain has TRBV9 and TRBJ1-4, with D maybe TRBD1 (6 bases). The germline V gene has CDR1 SGDLS and CDR2 YYNGEE. Between the trimmed V and J ends, which lost 5 bases and 8 bases, there was a span of 22 bases. There are 16 residues in the CDR3. The CDR3 here is CASSRRDNQYGEKLFF. The CDR3 region has the DNA TGTGCCAGCAGTCGCCGGGACAATCAATATGGGGAAAAACTGTTTTTT.

V gene TRBV18 combines with J gene TRBJ1-3, with TRBD1 identical over 9 bases. The J segment lost 3 bases and the V segment lost 5 bases, leaving 2 bases of the junction unmatched. Germline V CDR1 and CDR2: KGHSH, LQKENI. The CDR3 is made up of 14 amino acids. CDR3 sequence (DNA): TGTGCCAGCTCAAGGGACAGGGATGGAAACACCATATATTTT. It encodes CASSRDRDGNTIYF.

This chain uses TRBV6-5 with TRBJ2-7, with TRBD1 matching 11 bases. J lost 6 bases, V lost 4 bases, and 8 bases had no gene match. Looked up from germline, CDR1 is MNHEY and CDR2 is SVGAGI. The CDR3 is made up of 15 amino acids. CDR3 sequence reads: CASSSDRGRNVEQYF. Here the CDR3 DNA reads TGTGCCAGCAGTTCGGACAGGGGGCGCAACGTCGAGCAGTACTTC.

The chain uses TRBV6-6 and TRBJ2-1; the match to TRBD2 covers 10 bases. CDR1 and CDR2 from the germline V gene are MNHNY and SVGAGI (reference sequence). This CDR3 contains 13 residues. V was pared by 7 bases and J by 5 bases, with 2 bases of the junction left unmatched. In DNA, the CDR3 is TGTGCCAGCACTGGACTAGCGGACAATGAGCAGTTCTTC. Translated: CASTGLADNEQFF.

The V gene is TRBV29-1, the J gene TRBJ1-2; D uncertain. V lost 4 bases to trimming and J lost 6 bases, with 18 bases between them. Germline assignment: CDR1 SQVTM and CDR2 ANQGSEA. The CDR3 contains 14 residues. The CDR3 DNA sequence: TGCAGCGTTGGTGTCGGCAGGTCCTTTGATGGCTACACCTTC. Its translation is CSVGVGRSFDGYTF.

The J gene is TRBJ2-2, the V gene TRBV5-1; a possible D gene is TRBD1 (5 bases). The CDR3 spans 17 residues. Per the germline V gene, CDR1 is SGHRS and CDR2 is YFSETQ. Trimming removed 0 bases at V and 1 base at J, with 13 bases between. CDR3: CASSLEGRQGNTGELFF. CDR3 in DNA: TGCGCCAGCAGCTTGGAAGGTCGTCAGGGGAACACCGGGGAGCTGTTTTTT.

A single count supports this clone. V is TRBV11-2 and J is TRBJ2-3; a possible D gene is TRBD1 (5 bases). Germline CDR1 is SGHAT and CDR2 is FQNNGV. The CDR3 is 14 residues long. The ends were cut back, 4 bases at V and 7 bases at J, with 15 bases in the middle. CDR3 sequence (DNA): TGTGCCAGCAGCTATACCGCAGGGAAAAATACGCAGTATTTT. Amino acids: CASSYTAGKNTQYF.

The chain is built from TRBV2 and TRBJ2-7; D perhaps matches TRBD1 (6 bases). CDR3 size: 17 residues. Germline CDR1 SNHLY, CDR2 FYNNEI. V lost 6 bases, J lost 0 bases, and 21 bases lay in between. The CDR3 DNA is TGTGCCAGCAGGCAGGGGTTCGGGCGGATGAGCTCCTACGAGCAGTACTTC. It codes for CASRQGFGRMSSYEQYF.

V and J are TRBV6-6 and TRBJ2-3; D is uncertain. Germline CDR1 reads MNHNY; CDR2 reads SVGAGI (reference sequence). This CDR3 contains 13 residues. With 2 bases removed from V and 0 bases from J, the gap between germline ends came to 3 bases. For the CDR3, the DNA is TGTGCCAGCAGTTACGTAAGCACAGATACGCAGTATTTT. The encoded protein is CASSYVSTDTQYF.

V gene TRBV5-1 combines with J gene TRBJ2-7, with 15 positions matching TRBD2. The CDR3 has 16 amino acids. J lost 1 base, V lost 4 bases, and 3 bases had no gene match. CDR1 and CDR2 from the germline V gene are SGHRS and YFSETQ. The CDR3 DNA sequence: TGCGCCAGCAGCGCCGGACTAGCGGGAGGGTCCTACGAGCAGTACTTC. It translates to CASSAGLAGGSYEQYF.